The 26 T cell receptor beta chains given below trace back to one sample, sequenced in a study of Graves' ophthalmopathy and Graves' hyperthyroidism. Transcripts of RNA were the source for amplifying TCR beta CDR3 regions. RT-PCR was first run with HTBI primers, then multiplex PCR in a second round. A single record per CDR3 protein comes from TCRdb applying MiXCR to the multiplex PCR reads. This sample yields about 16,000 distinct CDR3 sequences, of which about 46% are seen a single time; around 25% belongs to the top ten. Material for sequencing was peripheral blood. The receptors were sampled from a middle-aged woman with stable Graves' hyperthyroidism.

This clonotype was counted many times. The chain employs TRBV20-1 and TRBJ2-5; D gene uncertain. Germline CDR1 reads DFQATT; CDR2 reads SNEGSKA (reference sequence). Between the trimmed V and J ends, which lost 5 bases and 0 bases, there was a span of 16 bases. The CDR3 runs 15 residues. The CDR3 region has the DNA TGCAGTGCTCGGGTTGGTAGCAGCAACCAAGAGACCCAGTACTTC. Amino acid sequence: CSARVGSSNQETQYF.

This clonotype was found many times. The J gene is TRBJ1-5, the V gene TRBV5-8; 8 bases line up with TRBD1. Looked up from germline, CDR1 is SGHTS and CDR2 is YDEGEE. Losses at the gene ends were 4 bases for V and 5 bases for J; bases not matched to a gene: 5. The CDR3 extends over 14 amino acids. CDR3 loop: CASSTPGGYQPQHF. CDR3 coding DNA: TGTGCCAGCAGCACCCCAGGGGGCTATCAGCCCCAGCATTTT. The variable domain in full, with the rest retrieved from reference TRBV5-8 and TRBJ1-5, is EAGVTQSPTHLIKTRGQQATLRCSPISGHTSVYWYQQALGLGLQFLLWYDEGEERNRGNFPPRFSGRQFPNYSSELNVNALELEDSALYLCASSTPGGYQPQHFGDGTRLSIL.

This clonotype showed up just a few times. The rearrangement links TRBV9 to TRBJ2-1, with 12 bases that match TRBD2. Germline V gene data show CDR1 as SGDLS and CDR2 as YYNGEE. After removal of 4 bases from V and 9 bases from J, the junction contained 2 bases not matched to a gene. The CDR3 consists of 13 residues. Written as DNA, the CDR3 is TGTGCCAGCAGCAAGGGACTAGCGGGTGAGCAGTTCTTC. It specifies CASSKGLAGEQFF.

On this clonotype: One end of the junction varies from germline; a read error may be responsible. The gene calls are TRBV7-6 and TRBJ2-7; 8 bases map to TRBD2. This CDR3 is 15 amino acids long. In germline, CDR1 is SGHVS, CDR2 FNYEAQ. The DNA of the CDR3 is TGTGCTAGCAGCTTAGAACCCGGGACTAGGAGCGGGCAGTACTTC. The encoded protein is CASSLEPGTRSGQYF. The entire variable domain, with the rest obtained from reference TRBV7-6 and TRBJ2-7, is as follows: GAGVSQSPRYKVTKRGQDVALRCDPISGHVSLYWYRQALGQGPEFLTYFNYEAQQDKSGLPNDRFSAERPEGSISTLTIQRTEQRDSAMYRCASSLEPGTRSGQYFGPGTRLTVT.

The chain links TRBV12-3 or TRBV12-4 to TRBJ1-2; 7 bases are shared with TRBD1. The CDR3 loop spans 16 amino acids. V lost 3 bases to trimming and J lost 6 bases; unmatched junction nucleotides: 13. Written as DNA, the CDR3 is TGTGCCAGCAGTTTGTCTGGGGCCGCCACAGGGGATGGCTACACCTTC. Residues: CASSLSGAATGDGYTF.

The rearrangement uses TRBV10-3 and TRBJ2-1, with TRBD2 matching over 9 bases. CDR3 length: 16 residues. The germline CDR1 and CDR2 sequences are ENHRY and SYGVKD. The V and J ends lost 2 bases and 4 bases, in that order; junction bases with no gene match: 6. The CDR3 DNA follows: TGTGCCATCAGTGAGGCTAGCGGGACCGGTTACAATGAGCAGTTCTTC. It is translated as CAISEASGTGYNEQFF.

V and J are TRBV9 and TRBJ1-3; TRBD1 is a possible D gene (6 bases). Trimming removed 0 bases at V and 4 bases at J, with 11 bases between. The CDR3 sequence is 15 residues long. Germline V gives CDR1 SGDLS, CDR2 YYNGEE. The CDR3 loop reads CASSVAGGGGNTIYF. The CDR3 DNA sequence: TGTGCCAGCAGCGTAGCTGGGGGCGGGGGAAACACCATATATTTT.

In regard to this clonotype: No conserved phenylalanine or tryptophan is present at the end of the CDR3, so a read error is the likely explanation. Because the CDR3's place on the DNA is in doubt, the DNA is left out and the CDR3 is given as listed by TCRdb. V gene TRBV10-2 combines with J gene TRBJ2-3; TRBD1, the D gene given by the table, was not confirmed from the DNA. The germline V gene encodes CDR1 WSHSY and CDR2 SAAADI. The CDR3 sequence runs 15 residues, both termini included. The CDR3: CASRLWTGSTDTQCS.

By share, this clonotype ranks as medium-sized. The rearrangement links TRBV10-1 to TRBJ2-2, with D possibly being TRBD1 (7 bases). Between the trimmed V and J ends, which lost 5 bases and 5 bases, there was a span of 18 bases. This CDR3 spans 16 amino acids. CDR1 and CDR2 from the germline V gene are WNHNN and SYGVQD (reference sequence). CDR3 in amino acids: CASSSKPTGRTGELFF. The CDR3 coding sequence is TGCGCCAGCAGTTCCAAGCCGACAGGGAGGACCGGGGAGCTGTTTTTT.

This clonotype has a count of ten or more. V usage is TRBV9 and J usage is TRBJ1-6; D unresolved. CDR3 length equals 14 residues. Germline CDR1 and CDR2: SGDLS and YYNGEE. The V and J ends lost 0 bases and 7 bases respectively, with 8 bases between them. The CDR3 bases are TGTGCCAGCAGCGTAGACGAGGGAAATTCACCCCTCCACTTT. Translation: CASSVDEGNSPLHF.

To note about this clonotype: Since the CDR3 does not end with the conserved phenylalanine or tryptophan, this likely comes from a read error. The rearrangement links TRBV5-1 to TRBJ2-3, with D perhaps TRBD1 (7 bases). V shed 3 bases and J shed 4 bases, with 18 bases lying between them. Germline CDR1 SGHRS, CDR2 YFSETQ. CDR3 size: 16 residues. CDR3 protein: CASSWEDRSGADTQYV. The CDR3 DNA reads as TGCGCCAGCAGCTGGGAGGACAGGTCGGGGGCAGATACGCAGTATGTT.

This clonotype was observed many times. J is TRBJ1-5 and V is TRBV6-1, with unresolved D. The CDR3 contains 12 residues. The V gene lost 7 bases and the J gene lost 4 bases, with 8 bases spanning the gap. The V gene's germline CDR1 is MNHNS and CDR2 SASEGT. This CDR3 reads CASTRANQPQHF. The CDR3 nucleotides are TGTGCCAGCACAAGGGCGAATCAGCCCCAGCATTTT.

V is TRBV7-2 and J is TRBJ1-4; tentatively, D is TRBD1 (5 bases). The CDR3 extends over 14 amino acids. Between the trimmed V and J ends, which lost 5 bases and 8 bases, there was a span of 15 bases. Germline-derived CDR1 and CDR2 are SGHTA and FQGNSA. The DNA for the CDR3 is TGTGCCAGCAGCACGGCAGGGTTTAGCGAAAAACTGTTTTTT. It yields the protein CASSTAGFSEKLFF.

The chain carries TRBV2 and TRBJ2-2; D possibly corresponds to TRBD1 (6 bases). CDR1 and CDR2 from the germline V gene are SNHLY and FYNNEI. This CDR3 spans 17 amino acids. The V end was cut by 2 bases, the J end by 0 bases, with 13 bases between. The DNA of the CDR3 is TGTGCCAGCAGTGAACCTCTAGACAGGTCGAACACCGGGGAGCTGTTTTTT. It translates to CASSEPLDRSNTGELFF.

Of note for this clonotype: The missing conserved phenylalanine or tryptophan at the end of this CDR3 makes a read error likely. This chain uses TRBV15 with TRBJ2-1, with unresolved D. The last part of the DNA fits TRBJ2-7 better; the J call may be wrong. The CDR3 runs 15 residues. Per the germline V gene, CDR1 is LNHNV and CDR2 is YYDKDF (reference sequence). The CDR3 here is CATSRVLGLYSEQYS. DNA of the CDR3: TGTGCCACCAGCAGAGTCTTAGGGTTATACAGTGAGCAGTACTCC.

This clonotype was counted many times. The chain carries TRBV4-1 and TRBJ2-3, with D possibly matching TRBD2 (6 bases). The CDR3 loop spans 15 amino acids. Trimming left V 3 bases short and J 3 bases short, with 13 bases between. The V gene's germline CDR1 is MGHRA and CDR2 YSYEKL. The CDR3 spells CASSHTSSSTDTQYF. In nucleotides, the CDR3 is TGCGCCAGCAGCCATACTAGCTCGAGTACAGATACGCAGTATTTT.

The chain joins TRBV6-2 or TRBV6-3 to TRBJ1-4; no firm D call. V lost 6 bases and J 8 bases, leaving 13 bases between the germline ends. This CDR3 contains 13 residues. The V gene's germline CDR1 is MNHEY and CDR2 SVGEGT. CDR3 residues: CASSPVPGEKLFF. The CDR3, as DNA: TGTGCCAGCAGCCCAGTTCCTGGAGAAAAACTGTTTTTT.

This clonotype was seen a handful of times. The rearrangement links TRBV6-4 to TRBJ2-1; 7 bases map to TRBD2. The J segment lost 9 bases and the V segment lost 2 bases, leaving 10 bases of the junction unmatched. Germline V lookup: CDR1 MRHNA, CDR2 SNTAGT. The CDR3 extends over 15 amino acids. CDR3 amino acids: CASSDHEAGASEQFF. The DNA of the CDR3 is TGTGCCAGCAGTGACCACGAGGCGGGAGCATCTGAGCAGTTCTTC.

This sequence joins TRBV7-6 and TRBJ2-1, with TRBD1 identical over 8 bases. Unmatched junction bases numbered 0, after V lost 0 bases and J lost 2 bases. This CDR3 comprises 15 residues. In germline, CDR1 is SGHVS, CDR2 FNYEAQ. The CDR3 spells CASSLAGQAYNEQFF. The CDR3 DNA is TGTGCCAGCAGCTTAGCGGGACAGGCCTACAATGAGCAGTTCTTC.

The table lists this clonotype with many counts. Here the CDR3 reads CASSQGSGGYGYTF. The CDR3 DNA reads as TGCGCCAGCAGCCAAGGGTCAGGGGGCTATGGCTACACCTTC. J is TRBJ1-2 and V is TRBV4-3; TRBD1 matches 7 bases. The junction had 3 bases not matched to a gene; V was cut back by 1 base and J by 4 bases. The germline gives CDR1 LGHNA, CDR2 YSLEER. The CDR3 contains 14 residues.

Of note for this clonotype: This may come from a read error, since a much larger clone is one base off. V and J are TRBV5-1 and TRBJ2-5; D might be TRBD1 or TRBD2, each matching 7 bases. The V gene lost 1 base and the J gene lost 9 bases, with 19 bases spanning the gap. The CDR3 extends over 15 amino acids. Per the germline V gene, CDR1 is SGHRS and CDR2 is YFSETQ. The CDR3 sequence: CASSLSAGGVEAQYF. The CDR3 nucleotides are TGCGCCAGCAGCTTGTCGGCAGGGGGGGTCGAGGCCCAGTACTTC.

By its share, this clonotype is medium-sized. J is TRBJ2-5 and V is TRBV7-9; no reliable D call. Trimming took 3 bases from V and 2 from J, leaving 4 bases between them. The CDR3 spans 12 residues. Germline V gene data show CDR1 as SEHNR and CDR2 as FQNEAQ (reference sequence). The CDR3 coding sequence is TGTGCCAGCAGCTTTGGGCAAGAGACCCAGTACTTC. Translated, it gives CASSFGQETQYF.

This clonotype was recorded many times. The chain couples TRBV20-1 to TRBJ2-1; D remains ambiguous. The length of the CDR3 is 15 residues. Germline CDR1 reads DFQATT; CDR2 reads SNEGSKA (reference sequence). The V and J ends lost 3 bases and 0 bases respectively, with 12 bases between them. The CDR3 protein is CSASYRLRSYNEQFF. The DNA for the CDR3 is TGCAGTGCTAGTTATCGGCTTCGCTCCTACAATGAGCAGTTCTTC.

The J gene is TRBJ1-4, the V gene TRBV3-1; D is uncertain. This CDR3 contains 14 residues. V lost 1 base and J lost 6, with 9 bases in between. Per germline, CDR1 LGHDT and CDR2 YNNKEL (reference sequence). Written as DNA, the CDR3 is TGTGCCAGCAGCCAAGTTGCAGGTTATGAAAAACTGTTTTTT. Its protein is CASSQVAGYEKLFF.

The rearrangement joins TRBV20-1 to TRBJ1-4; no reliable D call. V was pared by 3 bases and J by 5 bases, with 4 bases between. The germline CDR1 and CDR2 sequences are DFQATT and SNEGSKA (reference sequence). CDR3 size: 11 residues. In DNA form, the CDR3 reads TGCAGTGCTAGGGGGAATGAAAAACTGTTTTTT. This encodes CSARGNEKLFF.

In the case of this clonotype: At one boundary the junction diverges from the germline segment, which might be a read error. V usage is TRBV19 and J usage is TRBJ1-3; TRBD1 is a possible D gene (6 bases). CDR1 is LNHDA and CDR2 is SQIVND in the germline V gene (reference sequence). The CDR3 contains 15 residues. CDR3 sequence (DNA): TGTGCCAGTAAGCAAGGGGGTTCCTCTGGAACCACCATATATTTT. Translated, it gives CASKQGGSSGTTIYF.